These 2 T cell receptor beta chains share one sample of origin, sequenced in a study of OX40 agonist ivuxolimab in advanced cancers. Repertoires were generated with immunoSEQ multiplex PCR, while TCRdb's copy carries only in-frame clones and drops some. The sample yields 50,000 to 70,000 clones, around 93% seen once. Sequencing was performed on CD4+ or CD8+ T cells sorted from blood, taken in a trial of the OX40 agonist ivuxolimab. The receptors here all came from an adult with an advanced solid tumor such as melanoma, head and neck, liver or kidney cancer.

CDR3 residues: CASRGAGRDTGELFF. Here the CDR3 DNA reads TGTGCCAGCAGAGGTGCAGGTCGGGACACCGGGGAGCTGTTTTTT. The V call is TRBV2, the J call TRBJ2-2; no definite D call. Germline loops: CDR1 SNHLY, CDR2 FYNNEI. Between the trimmed V and J ends, which lost 6 bases and 3 bases, there was a span of 14 bases. This CDR3 has 15 amino acids.

V usage is TRBV5-6 and J usage is TRBJ2-2, with 10 bases matching TRBD2. There are 16 residues in the CDR3. Germline CDR1 SGHDT, CDR2 YYEEEE. V gave up 2 bases and J gave up 7 bases; unmatched junction bases: 8. The CDR3 DNA follows: TGTGCCAGCAGCTTTATTTCTAGCGGGAGTGGCGGGGAGCTGTTTTTT. This translates into CASSFISSGSGGELFF.